The following is a T cell receptor beta chain sequence with its context. Its specificity is not known. TCRdb reprocessed the 5' RACE reads and keeps a single row for each CDR3 protein, giving no DNA. The sample totals approximately 550,000 distinct CDR3 sequences. This sample stems from a study of T cells expressing NK-cell markers. About the study: The eight sequenced donors comprised seven who were HCMV-seropositive and one who was seronegative. Overall study results and limits: Dominant NKG2C+ clonotypes accounted for roughly 1.0-8% of CD8+ T cells in six donors.

The sequenced sample was blood T cells: a sorted CD56 or NKG2C T cell subset, CD4+ or CD8+ T cells, or bulk PBMC T cells (not recorded which). The TCR was taken from a man younger than 35 in good health.

The CDR3 protein is CASSLPLTIVTGELFF. This chain uses TRBV11-2 with TRBJ2-2; checking the TCRdb D call of TRBD2 is not possible without DNA. The CDR3 contains 16 residues. Per the germline V gene, CDR1 is SGHAT and CDR2 is FQNNGV.